A single TCR beta chain is shown here with its context. The data stem from a study of blood T cell repertoires in COVID-19. Study overall: Donors in the United States, Italy and Spain gave samples during acute or convalescent COVID-19. From T cells, B-cell-depleted T cells, or PBMCs came the material, which was cDNA or gDNA.

As originally analysed: It was from reference gene primer amplification that nucleated cell counts were estimated. Sequencing used immunoSEQ multiplex PCR; TCRdb keeps in-frame clones, though not all of them. That table gives V, J and clone size, and the DNA gave D and trimming. The sample has 190,000 or so clones; about three quarters are singletons. Seattle's cohort entered during active infection and was followed longitudinally. The germline V gene has CDR1 SGHKS and CDR2 YYEKEE (reference sequence). V lost 5 bases, J lost 0 bases, and 8 bases stayed unmatched. The CDR3 extends over 15 amino acids.

This TCR derives from an elderly woman with COVID-19, enrolled during active disease. The chain carries TRBV5-5 and TRBJ2-7, with 7 bases that match TRBD1. The specimen sequenced was peripheral blood. CDR3 bases: TGTGCCAGCAGTGTGGGACAGAGGAGCTCCTACGAGCAGTACTTC. Translated, it gives CASSVGQRSSYEQYF.